The 21 T cell receptor beta chains below all came from one sample that was sequenced in a study of T cell changes during pregnancy in multiple sclerosis. Method: immunoSEQ multiplex PCR; TCRdb's copy keeps in-frame clones and lacks some. The sample lists about 120,000 clones; under 95% were seen once. The material sequenced was peripheral blood, taken before pregnancy. These receptors originate from a female donor with multiple sclerosis, enrolled in a pregnancy study.

The chain carries TRBV18 and TRBJ1-3, with D possibly being TRBD1 (6 bases). CDR1 and CDR2 from the germline V gene are KGHSH and LQKENI. Trimming took off 2 bases at V and 0 bases at J, with 14 bases between the two ends. The CDR3 spans 17 residues. For the CDR3, the DNA is TGTGCCAGCTCACCAAACAGGGCCGCGAGCTCTGGAAACACCATATATTTT. Its translation is CASSPNRAASSGNTIYF.

The chain is built from TRBV11-2 and TRBJ2-3, with a tentative D call TRBD1 (5 bases). The V end lost 1 base, the J end lost 0 bases, and 14 bases lay between the germline ends. CDR3 length equals 17 residues. Germline CDR1 is SGHAT and CDR2 is FQNNGV. CDR3 residues: CASSLARQSRSTDTQYF. CDR3 DNA sequence: TGTGCCAGCAGCTTAGCCCGACAGTCCCGCAGCACAGATACGCAGTATTTT.

CDR3 amino acids: CASIPAGGETQYF. In DNA, the CDR3 is TGTGCCAGCATACCGGCGGGGGGGGAGACCCAGTACTTC. The chain uses TRBV6-6 and TRBJ2-5; TRBD2 agrees at 9 bases. This CDR3 has 13 residues. In germline, CDR1 is MNHNY, CDR2 SVGAGI (reference sequence). V shed 7 bases, J shed 5 bases, and the junction held 5 bases outside the gene matches.

The CDR3 region is CASSYLYSNQPQHF. CDR3 coding DNA: TGTGCCAGCAGTTACTTGTATAGCAATCAGCCCCAGCATTTT. The V gene is TRBV6-5, the J gene TRBJ1-5; D gene uncertain. Germline CDR1 reads MNHEY; CDR2 reads SVGAGI. Trimming removed 1 base at V and 0 bases at J, with 4 bases between. The CDR3 spans 14 residues.

V is TRBV27 and J is TRBJ2-1; D call uncertain. V lost 2 bases to trimming and J lost 3 bases, with 17 bases between them. Germline-derived CDR1 and CDR2 are MNHEY and SMNVEV (reference sequence). The CDR3 has 17 residues. The CDR3 DNA is TGTGCCAGCAGTTTACAATCCCCGGCGGATTACTACAATGAGCAGTTCTTC. Protein: CASSLQSPADYYNEQFF.

V is TRBV9 and J is TRBJ1-4, with 8 bases lining up with TRBD1. The CDR3 sequence is 15 residues long. With 0 bases clipped from V and 8 bases from J, the junction kept 6 bases outside the gene matches. The germline V gene encodes CDR1 SGDLS and CDR2 YYNGEE. The CDR3 nucleotides are TGTGCCAGCAGCGTAGCCCAGGGGGCAGGCGAAAAACTGTTTTTT. This sequence encodes CASSVAQGAGEKLFF.

The gene calls are TRBV5-1 and TRBJ2-3; 11 bases map to TRBD2. The junction had 6 bases not matched to a gene; V was cut back by 2 bases and J by 4 bases. The CDR3 runs to 16 residues. Germline CDR1 and CDR2: SGHRS and YFSETQ. The CDR3 is CASSFSGRVFADTQYF. CDR3 DNA: TGCGCCAGCAGCTTTAGCGGGAGGGTTTTCGCAGATACGCAGTATTTT. Together with reference TRBV5-1 and TRBJ2-3, the CDR3 gives the full variable domain: KAGVTQTPRYLIKTRGQQVTLSCSPISGHRSVSWYQQTPGQGLQFLFEYFSETQRNKGNFPGRFSGRQFSNSRSEMNVSTLELGDSALYLCASSFSGRVFADTQYFGPGTRLTVL.

The rearrangement joins TRBV30 to TRBJ1-1; unclear D gene. V was pared by 5 bases and J by 1 base, with 8 bases between. The CDR3 spans 12 residues. The V gene's germline CDR1 is GTSNPN and CDR2 SVGIG (reference sequence). CDR3 DNA sequence: TGTGCCTGGGCTCGACAGAACACTGAAGCTTTCTTT. Translated: CAWARQNTEAFF.

The chain is built from TRBV19 and TRBJ2-7; D gene uncertain. CDR3 length equals 11 residues. CDR1 and CDR2 from the germline V gene are LNHDA and SQIVND (reference sequence). V gave up 9 bases and J gave up 2 bases, with 8 bases separating them. CDR3 bases: TGTGCCAGACCGAGGACCTACGAGCAGTACTTC. It translates to CARPRTYEQYF.

The chain has TRBV29-1 and TRBJ1-2, with 8 bases that match TRBD1. CDR1 and CDR2 from the germline V gene are SQVTM and ANQGSEA. V was pared by 6 bases and J by 7 bases, with 10 bases of the junction left unmatched. CDR3 length: 13 amino acids. The CDR3: CSVRGTGDLGYTF. CDR3 nucleotide sequence: TGCAGCGTCCGGGGGACAGGAGACCTTGGCTACACCTTC.

V usage is TRBV5-6 and J usage is TRBJ2-1; the D is unclear. V was cut by 2 bases and J by 8 bases, with 14 bases left in between. The CDR3 runs 14 residues. Germline V gives CDR1 SGHDT, CDR2 YYEEEE. The CDR3 reads CASSFSRSRYEQFF. As DNA, the CDR3 is TGTGCCAGCAGCTTTAGTAGATCACGTTATGAGCAGTTCTTC.

V gene TRBV27 combines with J gene TRBJ2-2, with D unresolved. The CDR3 covers 14 residues. Germline CDR1 reads MNHEY; CDR2 reads SMNVEV (reference sequence). This CDR3 reads CASRPSTTSGELFF. In DNA, the CDR3 is TGTGCTAGCCGGCCCTCCACTACATCCGGGGAGCTGTTTTTT.

The chain employs TRBV11-2 and TRBJ2-5, with D tentatively TRBD1 (6 bases). The CDR3 spans 16 residues. The ends were cut back, 3 bases at V and 4 bases at J, with 18 bases in the middle. The germline CDR1 and CDR2 sequences are SGHAT and FQNNGV. CDR3 sequence: CASSFRTVSVIETQYF. The CDR3 DNA reads TGTGCCAGCAGCTTCCGGACAGTTTCGGTAATAGAGACCCAGTACTTC.

The rearrangement uses TRBV11-2 and TRBJ1-2, with D tentatively TRBD1 (5 bases). This CDR3 spans 15 amino acids. Germline CDR1 SGHAT, CDR2 FQNNGV. The V end was cut by 6 bases, the J end by 5 bases, with 19 bases between. DNA for the CDR3: TGTGCCAGCAGTCGCCCTGGAGGGGTACCTTATGGCTACACCTTC. Encoded protein: CASSRPGGVPYGYTF. The full variable domain, rest sourced from reference TRBV11-2 and TRBJ1-2, is EAGVAQSPRYKIIEKRQSVAFWCNPISGHATLYWYQQILGQGPKLLIQFQNNGVVDDSQLPKDRFSAERLKGVDSTLKIQPAKLEDSAVYLCASSRPGGVPYGYTFGSGTRLTVV.

This clone was detected once. CDR3 sequence (DNA): TGTGCCAGCAGCCAAGATCTGGGACAGGGCGGCACCGGGGAGCTGTTTTTT. This translates into CASSQDLGQGGTGELFF. The rearrangement joins TRBV4-2 to TRBJ2-2, with TRBD1 matching 9 bases. This CDR3 comprises 17 residues. CDR1 and CDR2 from the germline V gene are LGHNA and YNFKEQ. Trimming took 0 bases from V and 4 from J; bases not matched to a gene: 6.

This clone was recorded only once. The rearrangement joins TRBV6-5 to TRBJ2-5; maybe TRBD2 (6 bases). V was pared by 5 bases and J by 4 bases, with 14 bases between. The CDR3 sequence is 14 residues long. Looked up from germline, CDR1 is MNHEY and CDR2 is SVGAGI. The CDR3 reads CASSHHGSSETQYF. For the CDR3, the DNA is TGTGCCAGCAGTCACCACGGGAGTTCAGAGACCCAGTACTTC.

V usage is TRBV28 and J usage is TRBJ2-3; possibly TRBD1 for D (5 bases). The germline V gene encodes CDR1 MDHEN and CDR2 SYDVKM. The CDR3 contains 21 residues. V was pared by 4 bases and J by 0 bases, with 29 bases between. The CDR3 protein is CASSYPPVVRTRDRSTDTQYF. For the CDR3, the DNA is TGTGCCAGCAGTTACCCTCCCGTTGTCAGAACCAGGGATAGGAGCACAGATACGCAGTATTTT.

The rearrangement joins TRBV14 to TRBJ2-7, with TRBD2 matching 9 bases. CDR3 length equals 15 residues. With V trimmed by 1 base and J by 4 bases, 5 bases remained unmatched. In germline, CDR1 is SGHDN, CDR2 FVKESK. The CDR3 loop is CASSQGISGRYEQYF. The DNA of the CDR3 is TGTGCCAGCAGCCAAGGAATTAGCGGGAGATACGAGCAGTACTTC.

J is TRBJ2-7 and V is TRBV14; a possible D gene is TRBD2 (6 bases). This CDR3 comprises 14 residues. V lost 4 bases and J lost 8, with 18 bases in between. Germline lookup yields CDR1 SGHDN and CDR2 FVKESK. The CDR3 region is CASSPLGGIGQQYF. In DNA form, the CDR3 reads TGTGCCAGCAGCCCCTTAGGAGGGATCGGGCAGCAGTACTTC.

V gene TRBV18 combines with J gene TRBJ1-2, with 8 bases matching TRBD1. CDR1 and CDR2 from the germline V gene are KGHSH and LQKENI. This CDR3 spans 13 amino acids. With 5 bases clipped from V and 7 bases from J, the junction kept 6 bases outside the gene matches. The CDR3 nucleotides are TGTGCCAGCTCAACCGTAGACAGGGGTGGCTACACCTTC. Its translation: CASSTVDRGGYTF.

The rearrangement joins TRBV14 to TRBJ1-1; TRBD1 matches 8 bases. The CDR3 length is 14 residues. V lost 1 base, J lost 7 bases, and 5 bases stayed unmatched. Germline V lookup: CDR1 SGHDN, CDR2 FVKESK. The CDR3 here is CASSQAGTGVEAFF. CDR3 coding DNA: TGTGCCAGCAGCCAAGCGGGGACAGGCGTTGAAGCTTTCTTT.